Presented here are 25 T cell receptor beta chains from one specimen sequenced in a study of molecular identifiers for immune sequencing clone quantification. One entry per CDR3 protein results from TCRdb running MiXCR on the PCR reads. The sample shows about 500,000 distinct CDR3 sequences, about 22% of them seen only once. The sequenced sample consisted of naive CD8+ T cells from blood, with Jurkat cell RNA spiked in. Regarding subset: FACS-sorted CD8+CD4-CCR7+CD45RA+ naive T cells. Source of these receptors: a human donor in good health. Some libraries in this study had Jurkat cell RNA spiked in.

CDR3 sequence (DNA): TGTGCCAGCAGTCCCGAAGCTAGCGGGATTCGGGAGACCCAGTACTTC. It specifies CASSPEASGIRETQYF. The V gene is TRBV27, the J gene TRBJ2-5, with 9 bases aligning to TRBD2. The CDR3 is made up of 16 amino acids. V gave up 5 bases and J gave up 5 bases; unmatched junction bases: 12. CDR1 and CDR2 (germline): MNHEY, SMNVEV (reference sequence).

To note about this clonotype: A much larger clone differs by one base, so this may be a read error. This sequence joins TRBV12-3 or TRBV12-4 and TRBJ1-4; D remains ambiguous. The V end lost 3 bases, the J end lost 6 bases, and 11 bases lay between the germline ends. The CDR3 extends over 14 amino acids. CDR3 coding DNA: TGTGCCAGCAGTTTCCAACTGGATTATGAAAAACTGTTTTTT. Residues: CASSFQLDYEKLFF.

About this clonotype itself: A much more abundant neighbour one base away suggests this may be a read error. V is TRBV13 and J is TRBJ2-1, with no clear D. The CDR3 consists of 14 residues. Germline CDR1 PRHDT, CDR2 FYEKMQ (reference sequence). V lost 1 base and J lost 5, with 9 bases in between. CDR3 region: CASSLARSHNEQFF. In DNA, the CDR3 is TGTGCCAGCAGCTTAGCCAGGTCCCACAATGAGCAGTTCTTC. Variable domain in full (rest from reference TRBV13 and TRBJ2-1): AAGVIQSPRHLIKEKRETATLKCYPIPRHDTVYWYQQGPGQDPQFLISFYEKMQSDKGSIPDRFSAQQFSDYHSELNMSSLELGDSALYFCASSLARSHNEQFFGPGTRLTVL.

This clonotype was observed many times. This chain joins TRBV3-1 and TRBJ2-4; 9 bases agree with TRBD1. V trimming: 4 bases; J trimming: 12 bases; junction bases outside the gene matches: 16. Germline loops: CDR1 LGHDT, CDR2 YNNKEL (reference sequence). The CDR3 covers 16 residues. The CDR3 protein is CASSPPPGQGILTQYF. The DNA of the CDR3 is TGTGCCAGCAGCCCACCCCCAGGACAGGGGATTCTAACTCAGTACTTC.

The chain recombines TRBV6-5 with TRBJ1-6, with D hard to call. V lost 6 bases to trimming and J lost 0 bases, with 9 bases between them. The CDR3 contains 15 residues. Germline V gene data show CDR1 as MNHEY and CDR2 as SVGAGI. In nucleotides, the CDR3 is TGTGCCAGCAGAACTATGGGCTCCTATAATTCACCCCTCCACTTT. This translates into CASRTMGSYNSPLHF.

This chain joins TRBV4-3 and TRBJ2-1; the D gene is possibly TRBD1 (6 bases). V lost 4 bases to trimming and J lost 8 bases, with 9 bases between them. CDR1 and CDR2 from the germline V gene are LGHNA and YSLEER. The CDR3 is made up of 12 amino acids. The DNA of the CDR3 is TGCGCCAGCAGCCTACAGGGACATGAGCAGTTCTTC. Residues: CASSLQGHEQFF.

Concerning this clonotype itself: No conserved phenylalanine or tryptophan is present at the end of the CDR3, so a read error is the likely explanation. The chain links TRBV20-1 to TRBJ2-7; TRBD1 matches 10 bases. The length of the CDR3 is 14 residues. V lost 3 bases to trimming and J lost 6 bases; unmatched junction nucleotides: 8. Germline V gene lookup returns CDR1 DFQATT and CDR2 SNEGSKA (reference sequence). DNA of the CDR3: TGCAGTGCTAGGCTCCGGGACAGGGGCTTCGAGCAGTACTTA. This sequence encodes CSARLRDRGFEQYL.

A few counts support this clonotype. V gene TRBV12-3 or TRBV12-4 combines with J gene TRBJ2-3, with TRBD1 matching over 7 bases. This CDR3 is built from 15 residues. V was pared by 6 bases and J by 0 bases, with 6 bases of the junction left unmatched. The CDR3 DNA sequence: TGTGCCAGCAGCCAAGGGACAGCTAGCACAGATACGCAGTATTTT. Translated: CASSQGTASTDTQYF.

This clonotype was counted between two and nine times. CDR3 nucleotides: TGCAGTGTCAGGGGGAGGGAGTTCTCCTACAATGAGCAGTTCTTC. Encoded protein: CSVRGREFSYNEQFF. This chain links TRBV20-1 with TRBJ2-1, with D perhaps TRBD1 or TRBD2 (7 bases each). The V and J ends lost 7 bases and 0 bases respectively, with 16 bases between them. This CDR3 comprises 15 residues. Germline lookup yields CDR1 DFQATT and CDR2 SNEGSKA (reference sequence).

In this sample, this clonotype turned up a few times. V gene TRBV7-9 combines with J gene TRBJ2-7; D call uncertain. Per germline, CDR1 SEHNR and CDR2 FQNEAQ (reference sequence). Trimming shortened V by 8 bases and J by 0 bases, and 14 bases separated the two germline ends. The CDR3 has 14 amino acids. The CDR3 DNA sequence: TGTGCCAGCGCCCCCGGGCCACGCTCCTACGAGCAGTACTTC. It yields the protein CASAPGPRSYEQYF.

This clonotype was detected only a few times. The chain couples TRBV30 to TRBJ2-7; possible D gene TRBD2, 6 bases. Between the trimmed V and J ends, which lost 0 bases and 3 bases, there was a span of 9 bases. CDR1 is GTSNPN, CDR2 SVGIG, per germline (reference sequence). CDR3 size: 13 residues. CDR3 amino acids: CAWSVVGGYEQYF. Written as DNA, the CDR3 is TGTGCCTGGAGTGTAGTGGGGGGCTACGAGCAGTACTTC.

This clonotype was observed many times. The chain employs TRBV7-2 and TRBJ2-4, with 7 bases fitting TRBD1. The CDR3 has 13 residues. In germline, CDR1 is SGHTA, CDR2 FQGNSA. With V trimmed by 11 bases and J by 0 bases, 4 bases remained unmatched. The CDR3 region has the DNA TGTGCCTCCCAGGGGGTAGCCAAAAACATTCAGTACTTC. Amino acid sequence: CASQGVAKNIQYF.

This clonotype was counted between two and nine times. Germline and junction disagree at one end, which may indicate a read error. This chain connects TRBV27 to TRBJ2-5, with D tentatively TRBD2 (6 bases). CDR3 size: 12 residues. CDR1 is MNHEY, CDR2 SMNVEV, per germline (reference sequence). The CDR3 is CASSQDGGAQHF. For the CDR3, the DNA is TGTGCCAGCAGCCAAGACGGCGGGGCCCAGCACTTC.

This clonotype has more than one count but fewer than ten. This chain links TRBV6-6 with TRBJ2-2, with 9 bases matching TRBD1. Germline assignment: CDR1 MNHNY and CDR2 SVGAGI (reference sequence). V shed 3 bases, J shed 6 bases, and the junction held 17 bases outside the gene matches. This CDR3 has 19 residues. The CDR3 bases are TGTGCCAGCAGTTATTCGAAACCCGGGGACAGGGCGGTCTCCGGGGAGCTGTTTTTT. Protein: CASSYSKPGDRAVSGELFF.

About this clonotype: A much more abundant neighbour one base away suggests this may be a read error. This chain links TRBV29-1 with TRBJ1-2; D might be TRBD1 (6 bases). There are 13 residues in the CDR3. Germline CDR1 SQVTM, CDR2 ANQGSEA. This CDR3 reads CSVLTGTSYGHTF. The CDR3 nucleotides read TGCAGCGTTTTGACAGGAACCTCCTATGGCCACACCTTC.

V usage is TRBV7-9 and J usage is TRBJ1-1; D is ambiguous. The CDR3 totals 13 residues. The V gene's germline CDR1 is SEHNR and CDR2 FQNEAQ (reference sequence). The V and J ends lost 2 bases and 5 bases respectively, with 9 bases between them. The CDR3 DNA is TGTGCCAGCAGCTTACCGGGGTTGACTGAAGCTTTCTTT. Amino acid sequence: CASSLPGLTEAFF.

The CDR3 nucleotides are TGTGCCACCAAACAGGGGGCTACTAGCTATGGCTACACCTTC. Translation: CATKQGATSYGYTF. V usage is TRBV6-6 and J usage is TRBJ1-2, with 9 bases matching TRBD1. The CDR3 length is 14 residues. Looked up from germline, CDR1 is MNHNY and CDR2 is SVGAGI (reference sequence). V was clipped by 10 bases and J by 4 bases; unmatched bases: 10.

This clonotype was detected a few times. This chain uses TRBV7-9 with TRBJ2-1, with D unresolved. Germline CDR1 SEHNR, CDR2 FQNEAQ (reference sequence). V lost 3 bases and J 8 bases, leaving 8 bases between the germline ends. The CDR3 extends over 12 amino acids. The CDR3 reads CASSLSADEQFF. The CDR3 DNA reads TGTGCCAGCAGCTTGAGTGCGGATGAGCAGTTCTTC. Full variable domain (outside the CDR3, taken from reference TRBV7-9 and TRBJ2-1): DTGVSQNPRHKITKRGQNVTFRCDPISEHNRLYWYRQTLGQGPEFLTYFQNEAQLEKSRLLSDRFSAERPKGSFSTLEIQRTEQGDSAMYLCASSLSADEQFFGPGTRLTVL.

A remark on this clonotype: A much larger clone differs by one base, so this may be a read error. The chain recombines TRBV7-6 with TRBJ2-3, with D possibly TRBD2 on 7 matching bases. The CDR3 has 13 residues. The germline gives CDR1 SGHVS, CDR2 FNYEAQ. CDR3 nucleotides: TGTGCCAGCAGCCCAGGGGAGGGAGCTACGCGGTATTTT. Amino acids: CASSPGEGATRYF.

Concerning this clonotype: Just one base apart from a much larger clone, this may be a read error. The chain joins TRBV4-1 to TRBJ1-5; the match to TRBD1 covers 9 bases. CDR3 length equals 16 residues. Germline assignment: CDR1 MGHRA and CDR2 YSYEKL. The DNA for the CDR3 is TGCACCAGCAGCCAAGAGGGACAGGGCTTCGATCAGCCCCAGCATTTT. It translates to CTSSQEGQGFDQPQHF.

This clonotype was observed many times. The chain couples TRBV20-1 to TRBJ2-7; tentative D call: TRBD1 (6 bases). The V gene's germline CDR1 is DFQATT and CDR2 SNEGSKA (reference sequence). Deletions cut 7 bases from V and 2 bases from J, with 15 bases between. The CDR3 is 13 amino acids. The DNA for the CDR3 is TGCAGTGGGGGGACACGGAATACCTACGAGCAGTACTTC. Its translation: CSGGTRNTYEQYF.

Remarks on this clonotype: Its ends do not fully match the called genes, so a read error is possible. The chain couples TRBV11-2 to TRBJ2-7; D not resolved. The CDR3 spans 14 residues. Germline values: CDR1 SGHAT, CDR2 FQNNGV. The CDR3 nucleotides are TGTGCCAGCAGCTTAGAAGGCTATCCCTATGAGCAGTACTTC. This gives the protein CASSLEGYPYEQYF.

Only one count was recorded for this clonotype. The conserved phenylalanine or tryptophan is not found at the CDR3 terminus, so this likely reflects a read error. The chain joins TRBV4-3 to TRBJ2-7, with D unclear. This CDR3 spans 15 amino acids. Germline values: CDR1 LGHNA, CDR2 YSLEER. Trimming shortened V by 0 bases and J by 3 bases, and 12 bases separated the two germline ends. The CDR3 sequence: CASSQDNSPGYEQYL. In nucleotides, the CDR3 is TGCGCCAGCAGCCAAGATAACTCCCCTGGCTACGAGCAGTACCTC.

This clonotype is a singleton in its sample. Possible read error: a much larger clone is one base away. The rearrangement links TRBV12-3 or TRBV12-4 to TRBJ2-3, with TRBD2 matching 7 bases. This CDR3 has 14 residues. The CDR3 here is CAGSGTYFTDTQYF. The CDR3 bases are TGTGCCGGCAGCGGGACGTACTTCACAGATACGCAGTATTTT.

A word on this clonotype: Likely a read error: the CDR3 ends without its conserved phenylalanine or tryptophan. This sequence joins TRBV6-4 and TRBJ2-7; D may correspond to TRBD1 or TRBD2 (5 bases each). V gave up 6 bases and J gave up 5 bases, with 17 bases separating them. The CDR3 is 14 amino acids. CDR1 is MRHNA, CDR2 SNTAGT, per germline. Here the CDR3 reads CASSATGPLHEQYL. DNA of the CDR3: TGTGCCAGCAGCGCAACGGGACCACTCCACGAGCAGTACCTC.